One sample yielded the 30 T cell receptor beta chains listed below, sequenced in a study of OX40 agonist ivuxolimab in advanced cancers. Using immunoSEQ multiplex PCR, the repertoire was profiled, and TCRdb retains in-frame clones only, with some absent. The sample yields 10,000 to 15,000 clones, approximately 78% seen once. The material was CD4+ or CD8+ T cells sorted from blood, obtained in a trial of the OX40 agonist ivuxolimab. The receptors here all came from an adult with an advanced solid tumor such as melanoma, head and neck, liver or kidney cancer.

This clone is a singleton in its sample. The chain is built from TRBV30 and TRBJ2-5, with 7 bases lining up with TRBD1. The CDR3 covers 14 residues. The junction had 9 bases not matched to a gene; V was cut back by 7 bases and J by 1 base. Germline values: CDR1 GTSNPN, CDR2 SVGIG (reference sequence). The CDR3 region has the DNA TGTGCCTATACCGGGACAGCTTTCCAAGAGACCCAGTACTTC. Its translation: CAYTGTAFQETQYF. Using reference TRBV30 and TRBJ2-5 for the parts outside the CDR3, the full variable domain is SQTIHQWPATLVQPVGSPLSLECTVEGTSNPNLYWYRQAAGRGLQLLFYSVGIGQISSEVPQNLSASRPQDRQFILSSKKLLLSDSGFYLCAYTGTAFQETQYFGPGTRLLVL.

The V gene is TRBV13, the J gene TRBJ1-1; 7 bases match TRBD1. The CDR3 is 14 amino acids. Germline CDR1 PRHDT, CDR2 FYEKMQ (reference sequence). V gave up 2 bases and J gave up 7 bases; unmatched junction bases: 7. CDR3 nucleotides: TGTGCCAGCAGCTTACCGTCAGGGGGAATTGAAGCTTTCTTT. This encodes CASSLPSGGIEAFF.

The chain couples TRBV7-9 to TRBJ2-5; D ambiguous. The CDR3 is 13 amino acids. Germline loops: CDR1 SEHNR, CDR2 FQNEAQ (reference sequence). The V gene lost 5 bases and the J gene lost 2 bases, with 9 bases spanning the gap. The CDR3 DNA reads as TGTGCCAGCAGCCCCACATCGCAAGAGACCCAGTACTTC. This translates into CASSPTSQETQYF. The full variable domain, completed using reference TRBV7-9 and TRBJ2-5, is DTGVSQNPRHKITKRGQNVTFRCDPISEHNRLYWYRQTLGQGPEFLTYFQNEAQLEKSRLLSDRFSAERPKGSFSTLEIQRTEQGDSAMYLCASSPTSQETQYFGPGTRLLVL.

The CDR3 DNA reads TGCGCCAGCAGCCCGGTGGCAACTAATGAAAAACTGTTTTTT. Translating gives CASSPVATNEKLFF. The rearrangement links TRBV4-1 to TRBJ1-4; D gene unclear. This CDR3 spans 14 amino acids. Germline CDR1 reads MGHRA; CDR2 reads YSYEKL. Trimming cost V 4 bases and J 0 bases, with 6 bases left between them.

The J gene is TRBJ1-4, the V gene TRBV10-3; tentatively, D is TRBD1 (5 bases). V shed 3 bases and J shed 8 bases, with 16 bases lying between them. CDR1 ENHRY and CDR2 SYGVKD come from the germline V gene. The CDR3 sequence is 15 residues long. The CDR3 spells CAISDPDSSPEKLFF. CDR3 sequence (DNA): TGTGCCATCAGTGATCCCGACAGTTCGCCCGAAAAACTGTTTTTT.

The gene calls are TRBV15 and TRBJ1-5; D gene ambiguous. The germline V gene encodes CDR1 LNHNV and CDR2 YYDKDF (reference sequence). V shed 1 base and J shed 0 bases, with 13 bases lying between them. This CDR3 comprises 17 residues. Here the CDR3 DNA reads TGTGCCACCAGCAGAGTTCTCCAGCTCGATAGCAATCAGCCCCAGCATTTT. This sequence encodes CATSRVLQLDSNQPQHF.

With regard to this clone: With a much larger clone just one base away, this may be a read error. The chain has TRBV7-8 and TRBJ2-1, with no clear D. The V end was cut by 5 bases, the J end by 4 bases, with 6 bases between. The CDR3 is 12 residues long. Germline-derived CDR1 and CDR2 are SGHVS and FQNEAQ. CDR3 nucleotides: TGTGCCAGCAGCCGACCTTACAATGAGCAGTTCTTC. It encodes CASSRPYNEQFF.

By proportion, this clone is medium-sized (0.01 to 0.1%). The chain joins TRBV27 to TRBJ2-1; 7 bases fit TRBD2. After removal of 3 bases from V and 0 bases from J, the junction contained 8 bases not matched to a gene. Germline values: CDR1 MNHEY, CDR2 SMNVEV (reference sequence). The CDR3 has 17 amino acids. In DNA, the CDR3 is TGTGCCAGCAGTTTGGGGGGGGAGGCCCTCTCCTACAATGAGCAGTTCTTC. The encoded protein is CASSLGGEALSYNEQFF.

The chain uses TRBV27 and TRBJ2-3; D call uncertain. V was pared by 1 base and J by 2 bases, with 10 bases between. Germline CDR1 and CDR2: MNHEY and SMNVEV (reference sequence). The CDR3 consists of 15 residues. CDR3 sequence (DNA): TGTGCCAGCAGTTTATGGAATGACATCACAGATACGCAGTATTTT. Its translation is CASSLWNDITDTQYF.

CDR3 nucleotide sequence: TGTGCCAGCAGGCCACAGGGGTCGGGCAATCAGCCCCAGCATTTT. Residues: CASRPQGSGNQPQHF. The chain joins TRBV6-5 to TRBJ1-5; 7 bases align to TRBD1. CDR1 and CDR2 (germline): MNHEY, SVGAGI. V trimming: 6 bases; J trimming: 2 bases; junction bases outside the gene matches: 7. The CDR3 length is 15 residues.

The V gene is TRBV28, the J gene TRBJ2-7, with TRBD1 as a possible D gene (6 bases). CDR3 length: 13 residues. Germline CDR1 is MDHEN and CDR2 is SYDVKM. With 2 bases removed from V and 1 base from J, the gap between germline ends came to 6 bases. CDR3 in amino acids: CASSLQGSYEQYF. The CDR3 coding sequence is TGTGCCAGCAGTTTACAGGGGTCCTACGAGCAGTACTTC. The complete variable domain, with remaining parts taken from reference TRBV28 and TRBJ2-7, reads DVKVTQSSRYLVKRTGEKVFLECVQDMDHENMFWYRQDPGLGLRLIYFSYDVKMKEKGDIPEGYSVSREKKERFSLILESASTNQTSMYLCASSLQGSYEQYFGPGTRLTVT.

The chain uses TRBV28 and TRBJ1-3, with D perhaps matching TRBD1 (5 bases). V lost 5 bases and J 3 bases, leaving 11 bases between the germline ends. Per germline, CDR1 MDHEN and CDR2 SYDVKM. This CDR3 comprises 14 residues. The CDR3 nucleotides are TGTGCCAGCAGTCCCGGGGGACTTGGAAACACCATATATTTT. It yields the protein CASSPGGLGNTIYF.

The J gene is TRBJ1-5, the V gene TRBV9; tentative D call: TRBD1 (5 bases). This CDR3 has 14 amino acids. V was cut by 4 bases and J by 1 base, with 9 bases left in between. Germline lookup yields CDR1 SGDLS and CDR2 YYNGEE. CDR3 nucleotide sequence: TGTGCCAGCAGCAAAGGGGCGAGCAATCAGCCCCAGCATTTT. Amino acid sequence: CASSKGASNQPQHF. Full variable domain (missing parts from reference TRBV9 and TRBJ1-5): DSGVTQTPKHLITATGQRVTLRCSPRSGDLSVYWYQQSLDQGLQFLIQYYNGEERAKGNILERFSAQQFPDLHSELNLSSLELGDSALYFCASSKGASNQPQHFGDGTRLSIL.

CDR3 sequence reads: CASSLGAGGSEQYF. The CDR3 nucleotides are TGTGCCAGCAGCTTAGGAGCGGGAGGCTCCGAGCAGTACTTC. This sequence joins TRBV7-8 and TRBJ2-7, with TRBD2 identical over 9 bases. Germline V lookup: CDR1 SGHVS, CDR2 FQNEAQ. CDR3 length: 14 amino acids. With 1 base clipped from V and 6 bases from J, the junction kept 4 bases outside the gene matches.

This CDR3 is CAWSSRTGELFF. CDR3 bases: TGTGCCTGGAGTTCCCGGACCGGGGAGCTGTTTTTT. This chain joins TRBV30 and TRBJ2-2; D is unresolved. The ends were cut back, 2 bases at V and 5 bases at J, with 6 bases in the middle. Germline V lookup: CDR1 GTSNPN, CDR2 SVGIG (reference sequence). The CDR3 spans 12 residues.

This chain joins TRBV4-3 and TRBJ2-2; a possible D gene is TRBD2 (6 bases). V was trimmed by 0 bases and J by 6 bases, leaving 14 bases between them. Germline V gives CDR1 LGHNA, CDR2 YSLEER. This CDR3 is 16 amino acids long. CDR3 nucleotide sequence: TGCGCCAGCAGCCAAGAATACGGGAGTGGATCCGGGGAGCTGTTTTTT. This codes for CASSQEYGSGSGELFF.

The chain employs TRBV14 and TRBJ2-7, with a weak D call TRBD1 (5 bases). The CDR3 has 13 amino acids. CDR1 is SGHDN and CDR2 is FVKESK in the germline V gene. Trimming pared 0 bases from V and 7 bases from J, leaving 10 bases between. CDR3 nucleotides: TGTGCCAGCAGCCAAGAATCAGGGTGGGAGCAGTACTTC. It encodes CASSQESGWEQYF.

This rearrangement joins TRBV18 to TRBJ2-2, with 8 bases identical to TRBD2. The CDR3 sequence is 14 residues long. Germline assignment: CDR1 KGHSH and CDR2 LQKENI. The ends lost 6 bases at V and 7 bases at J; junction bases unmatched: 7. CDR3 region: CASSYSGTVGELFF. In DNA, the CDR3 is TGTGCCAGCTCTTATAGCGGGACGGTCGGGGAGCTGTTTTTT.

This clone was observed a handful of times. The J gene is TRBJ2-3, the V gene TRBV27; D gene uncertain. The CDR3 has 14 amino acids. V shed 3 bases and J shed 0 bases, with 7 bases lying between them. CDR1 is MNHEY, CDR2 SMNVEV, per germline (reference sequence). The CDR3 region has the DNA TGTGCCAGCAGTTTTGGGCGAAGCACAGATACGCAGTATTTT. Residues: CASSFGRSTDTQYF.

The rearrangement joins TRBV7-8 to TRBJ2-7; D perhaps matches TRBD2 (7 bases). CDR1 and CDR2 from the germline V gene are SGHVS and FQNEAQ. This CDR3 is 14 amino acids long. The V gene lost 5 bases and the J gene lost 5 bases, with 16 bases spanning the gap. The CDR3 reads CASSPAVGGHEQYF. The CDR3 DNA reads as TGTGCCAGCAGCCCCGCCGTCGGGGGGCACGAGCAGTACTTC.

This sequence joins TRBV2 and TRBJ2-1; 9 bases are a match to TRBD1. CDR3 size: 17 residues. From germline, CDR1 is SNHLY and CDR2 FYNNEI. V was pared by 4 bases and J by 10 bases, with 17 bases of the junction left unmatched. The CDR3 reads CASSVSGAGQGLREQFF. The CDR3 DNA reads as TGTGCCAGCAGTGTGTCAGGGGCGGGACAGGGTCTACGCGAGCAGTTCTTC.

This clone has only a few counts. The chain couples TRBV15 to TRBJ2-3; tentative D call: TRBD1 (6 bases). V lost 7 bases and J lost 11, with 16 bases in between. This CDR3 is 12 amino acids long. CDR1 is LNHNV and CDR2 is YYDKDF in the germline V gene (reference sequence). Written as DNA, the CDR3 is TGTGCCACCAAAGAAACAGGGAATATGCAGTATTTT. Encoded protein: CATKETGNMQYF.

This chain uses TRBV9 with TRBJ2-7; D may correspond to TRBD1 or TRBD2 (6 bases each). This CDR3 is built from 15 residues. Looked up from germline, CDR1 is SGDLS and CDR2 is YYNGEE. With 7 bases removed from V and 8 bases from J, the gap between germline ends came to 25 bases. Written as DNA, the CDR3 is TGTGCCAGCGGAGGGGGTCAGAGCCCTCCTACGAAGCAGTACTTC. Translation gives CASGGGQSPPTKQYF.

V is TRBV10-3 and J is TRBJ1-2, with D maybe TRBD1 (5 bases). This CDR3 spans 14 amino acids. V lost 4 bases and J 7 bases, leaving 16 bases between the germline ends. The germline V gene has CDR1 ENHRY and CDR2 SYGVKD. In DNA, the CDR3 is TGTGCCATCAGTGTCCCGCAGGAGAGGGGTGGCTACACCTTC. It translates to CAISVPQERGGYTF.

This sequence joins TRBV5-6 and TRBJ2-7; D possibly corresponds to TRBD2 (6 bases). CDR3 length: 14 residues. Trimming shortened V by 4 bases and J by 7 bases, and 18 bases separated the two germline ends. The germline V gene encodes CDR1 SGHDT and CDR2 YYEEEE. The CDR3 reads CASSQGGVFREQYF. For the CDR3, the DNA is TGTGCCAGCAGCCAGGGCGGGGTCTTTAGAGAGCAGTACTTC.

This chain joins TRBV7-9 and TRBJ2-5; either TRBD1 or TRBD2 may fit D (5 bases each). The J call could be wrong; TRBJ2-7 is a better fit for the DNA end. Germline loops: CDR1 SEHNR, CDR2 FQNEAQ (reference sequence). The CDR3 extends over 14 amino acids. The DNA of the CDR3 is TGTGCCAGCAGCTTAATCGGGGCGGCTTACGAGCAGTACTTC. Encoded protein: CASSLIGAAYEQYF.

This chain connects TRBV9 to TRBJ2-1; D is possibly TRBD1 or TRBD2 (5 bases each). The germline V and J ends were trimmed by 3 bases and 0 bases, with 16 bases remaining between them. Germline V gene lookup returns CDR1 SGDLS and CDR2 YYNGEE. The CDR3 sequence is 17 residues long. CDR3 sequence reads: CASSERGGPSSYNEQFF. The CDR3 DNA reads TGTGCCAGCAGCGAGAGGGGTGGACCGAGCTCCTACAATGAGCAGTTCTTC.

This clone was observed a few times. This chain joins TRBV16 and TRBJ2-1; D not certain. From germline, CDR1 is KGHSY and CDR2 FQNENV. Trimming cost V 3 bases and J 9 bases, with 6 bases left between them. The CDR3 loop spans 11 amino acids. CDR3 bases: TGTGCCAGCAGCCAGAGAACTGAGCAGTTCTTC. It specifies CASSQRTEQFF.

In its sample, this clone was seen a few times. V usage is TRBV6-4 and J usage is TRBJ2-2; maybe TRBD1 (5 bases). V was pared by 4 bases and J by 6 bases, with 15 bases between. The CDR3 has 15 amino acids. CDR1 is MRHNA, CDR2 SNTAGT, per germline. The CDR3 nucleotides read TGTGCCAGCAGTGTAGAAGAAGGGGAAGCCGGGGAGCTGTTTTTT. It translates to CASSVEEGEAGELFF.

This clone appeared once. V usage is TRBV25-1 and J usage is TRBJ2-3; 7 positions agree with TRBD1. From germline, CDR1 is MGHDK and CDR2 SYGVNS. Trimming cost V 10 bases and J 4 bases; bases outside gene matches: 17. This CDR3 has 16 residues. In DNA, the CDR3 is TGTGCCACCAGACCCCCTAACAGGGACAGTCCAGATACGCAGTATTTT. Translation: CATRPPNRDSPDTQYF.